This T cell receptor (beta chain) originates from a study of T-cell reconstitution after alpha-beta-depleted transplantation in children. A TCRbeta library incorporating unique molecular identifiers was prepared. TCRdb reprocessed the PCR reads via MiXCR and lists one record per CDR3 protein. Altogether 420,000 or so distinct CDR3 sequences are present, approximately 10% being singletons, with the ten largest covering approximately 5%. This CDR3 is built from 14 residues. Trimming shortened V by 2 bases and J by 3 bases, and 10 bases separated the two germline ends. The chain links TRBV12-3 or TRBV12-4 to TRBJ1-2; D call uncertain. The sequenced sample was PBMCs from the stem cell graft donor, obtained from the stem cell graft. The TCR comes from a human donor who donated a stem cell graft to a child with acute myeloid leukemia. DNA for the CDR3: TGTGCCAGCAGTTTACGCAGGCGGTACTATGGCTACACCTTC. The encoded protein is CASSLRRRYYGYTF.